This T cell receptor (beta chain) was documented in a study of T cell repertoires in cytomegalovirus infection. Study background: CMV epitopes in the study were HLA-C-restricted (recently identified) and HLA-B-restricted (well studied). Matching HLA type, along with CMV infection, was indicated by public TCR beta signatures.

With regard to this clonotype: The antigen is unknown.

TCRdb analysed the reads with MiXCR anew, one entry per CDR3 protein. Of roughly 500,000 distinct CDR3 sequences in the sample, around 30% were seen once. Sequenced material: cultured PBMCs, taken from culture after CMV antigen stimulation. This TCR derives from a human donor in good health (CMV status not recorded). Some clones in this sample may be carry-over from other donors' samples.

The CDR3 DNA reads TGTGCCAGTAGTATAGATCGAAGGGGACGGATAACCAATGAGCAGTTCTTC. This codes for CASSIDRRGRITNEQFF. This rearrangement joins TRBV19 to TRBJ2-1, with D perhaps assigned TRBD1 or TRBD2 (5 bases each). CDR1 is LNHDA, CDR2 SQIVND, per germline (reference sequence). The length of the CDR3 is 17 residues. V was shortened by 0 bases and J by 6 bases, with 18 bases between the two germline ends.